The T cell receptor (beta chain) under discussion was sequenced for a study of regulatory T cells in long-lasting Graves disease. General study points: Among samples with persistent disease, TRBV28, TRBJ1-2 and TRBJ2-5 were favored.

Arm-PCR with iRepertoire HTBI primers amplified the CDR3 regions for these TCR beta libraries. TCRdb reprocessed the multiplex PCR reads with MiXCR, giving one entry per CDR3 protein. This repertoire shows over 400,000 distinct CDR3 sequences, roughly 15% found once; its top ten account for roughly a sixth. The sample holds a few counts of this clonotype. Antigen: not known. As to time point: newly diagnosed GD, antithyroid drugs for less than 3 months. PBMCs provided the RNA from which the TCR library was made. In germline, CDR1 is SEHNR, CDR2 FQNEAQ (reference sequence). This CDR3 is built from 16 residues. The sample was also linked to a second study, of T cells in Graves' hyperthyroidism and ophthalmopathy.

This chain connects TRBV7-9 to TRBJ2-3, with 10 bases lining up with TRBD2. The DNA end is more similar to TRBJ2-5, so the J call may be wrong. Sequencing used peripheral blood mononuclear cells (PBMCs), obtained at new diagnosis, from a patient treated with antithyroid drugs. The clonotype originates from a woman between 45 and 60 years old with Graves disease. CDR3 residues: CASTAGLAGATETQYF. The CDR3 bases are TGTGCCAGCACCGCAGGGCTAGCGGGAGCTACAGAGACCCAGTACTTC.